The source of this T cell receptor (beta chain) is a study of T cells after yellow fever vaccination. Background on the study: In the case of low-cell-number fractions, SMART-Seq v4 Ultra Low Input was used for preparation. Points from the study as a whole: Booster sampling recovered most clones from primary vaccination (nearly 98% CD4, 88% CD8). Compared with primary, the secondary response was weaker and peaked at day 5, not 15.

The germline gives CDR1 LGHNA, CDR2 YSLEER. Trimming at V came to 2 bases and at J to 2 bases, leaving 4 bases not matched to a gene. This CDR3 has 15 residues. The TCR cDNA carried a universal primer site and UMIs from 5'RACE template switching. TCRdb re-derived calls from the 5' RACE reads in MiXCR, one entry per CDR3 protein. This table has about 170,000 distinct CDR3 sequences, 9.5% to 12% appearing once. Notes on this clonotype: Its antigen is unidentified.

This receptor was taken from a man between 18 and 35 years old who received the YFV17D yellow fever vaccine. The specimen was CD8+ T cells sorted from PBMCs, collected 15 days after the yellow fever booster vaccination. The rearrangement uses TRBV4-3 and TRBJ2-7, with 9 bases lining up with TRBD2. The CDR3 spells CASSQQTSGTYEQYF. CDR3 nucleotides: TGCGCCAGCAGCCAACAGACTAGCGGAACCTACGAGCAGTACTTC.